One TCR beta chain is described in this entry. Its target is unknown. The sample comes from a study of response to subunit inactivated influenza vaccine. Overall study results and limits: The study's authors posited that every seasonal influenza vaccination enlists few new T cells.

TCRdb itself ran the RT-PCR reads through MiXCR, one entry per CDR3 protein. The sample lists 610,000 or so distinct CDR3 sequences; 14% were seen once. The CDR3 runs to 13 residues. Per the germline V gene, CDR1 is SEHNR and CDR2 is FQNEAQ (reference sequence). V shed 2 bases and J shed 6 bases, with 10 bases lying between them. The chain uses TRBV7-9 and TRBJ1-2; no firm D call. The source of this sequence is a man between 45 and 60 years old who received an inactivated influenza vaccine. The sequencing used PBMCs from blood, collected less than 13 days after vaccination. CDR3: CASSLQDRDGYTF. CDR3 DNA: TGTGCCAGCAGCTTACAGGACCGGGATGGCTACACCTTC.